This is a list of T cell receptor beta chains from one sample in a study of cytomegalovirus exposure and HLA in healthy donors. The repertoire was sequenced with immunoSEQ multiplex PCR; TCRdb's copy has only in-frame clones and lacks some. The sample shows some 180,000 clones, 65% to 80% of them seen only once. Material for sequencing was PBMCs. These receptors were taken from a woman in her 30s in good health and CMV-seropositive. Each CDR3 is given with its conserved first and last residue. Fields, in order: V gene, J gene, CDR3 length, CDR3 protein.

V gene: TRBV7-9
J gene: TRBJ1-5
CDR3 length: 17
CDR3 protein: CSSSLVRGTGRYQPQHF

V gene: TRBV4-1
J gene: TRBJ1-4
CDR3 length: 16
CDR3 protein: CASSPVQIATNEKLFF

V gene: TRBV7-2
J gene: TRBJ2-5
CDR3 length: 13
CDR3 protein: CASRGLAEETQYF

V gene: TRBV7-7
J gene: TRBJ2-7
CDR3 length: 15
CDR3 protein: CASSAGLAPSYEQYF

V gene: TRBV5-1
J gene: TRBJ2-5
CDR3 length: 15
CDR3 protein: CASSWQGARRETQYF

V gene: TRBV5-6
J gene: TRBJ2-1
CDR3 length: 13
CDR3 protein: CASSPPGGNEQFF

V gene: TRBV30
J gene: TRBJ1-5
CDR3 length: 15
CDR3 protein: CAWSPTGGGNQPQHF

V gene: TRBV30
J gene: TRBJ2-3
CDR3 length: 15
CDR3 protein: CAWSPAGRGTDTQYF

V gene: TRBV7-8
J gene: TRBJ2-1
CDR3 length: 15
CDR3 protein: CASSSRRGAYNEQFF

V gene: TRBV2
J gene: TRBJ2-4
CDR3 length: 14
CDR3 protein: CASRGDRAKNIQYF

V gene: TRBV6-6
J gene: TRBJ2-7
CDR3 length: 16
CDR3 protein: CASSYLRGDQPYEQYF

V gene: TRBV23-1
J gene: TRBJ2-4
CDR3 length: 20
CDR3 protein: CASSPWERRRTDRAKNIQYF

V gene: TRBV11-2
J gene: TRBJ1-4
CDR3 length: 16
CDR3 protein: CASSARSRGAREKLFF

V gene: TRBV15
J gene: TRBJ2-3
CDR3 length: 15
CDR3 protein: CATSRGQGESDTQYF

V gene: TRBV5-1
J gene: TRBJ2-1
CDR3 length: 13
CDR3 protein: CASSLVESIEQFF

V gene: TRBV19
J gene: TRBJ2-4
CDR3 length: 18
CDR3 protein: CASRSRAGWDPAESIQYF

V gene: TRBV15
J gene: TRBJ1-1
CDR3 length: 14
CDR3 protein: CATSIQGVTTEAFF

V gene: TRBV7-9
J gene: TRBJ2-7
CDR3 length: 15
CDR3 protein: CASSSSDRASYEQYF

V gene: TRBV6-5
J gene: TRBJ1-4
CDR3 length: 15
CDR3 protein: CASSYVGTGEEKLFF

V gene: TRBV11-3
J gene: TRBJ1-4
CDR3 length: 15
CDR3 protein: CASSRDTGVNEKLFF

V gene: TRBV4-3
J gene: TRBJ2-2
CDR3 length: 16
CDR3 protein: CASSQDWTRGPGELFF

V gene: TRBV7-6
J gene: TRBJ2-7
CDR3 length: 14
CDR3 protein: CASSRTGGNNEQYF